This TCR beta chain was obtained from a study of cytomegalovirus exposure and HLA in healthy donors (dated by TCRdb to about 2017). For the study in its entirety: An earlier analysis of several hundred of the donors reported 250 to 300 Gb of sequence data and around 100 million unique TCR beta sequences obtained from roughly 170 million T cells. Approximately 310 gigabases of sequencing data and 80 million or so unique TCR sequences were included in an early release covering roughly 600 HLA-typed donors. Of the roughly 400 genotyped donors, 80% to 90% were placed in the genetic ancestry cluster associated with self-reported Caucasian donors. The study aimed to test whether cataloging public T cell receptors could reveal signatures of past pathogen exposure. The study used immunosequencing to profile the T cell repertoires of several hundred subjects and linked those repertoires to cytomegalovirus serostatus. Along with the approximately 650-subject first cohort, a separate validation cohort of over a hundred different subjects was used. The study combined high-throughput TCR immunosequencing, statistical association of individual TCRs with disease status, and machine learning to predict cytomegalovirus infection status. A later analysis re-analyzed previously published TCR beta repertoires from 550 to 700 donors and added high-resolution HLA genotyping to study TCR occurrence patterns. In the later analysis, no new phenotypic data were used to find candidate immune exposures; instead, reliance was placed on TCR beta sequences and their occurrence across donors. To decide whether each TCR beta V gene segment behaved as functional or pseudogenic, an earlier analysis of 587 of the donors relied on high-throughput TCR beta sequencing. Donor age, sex, ethnicity and CMV serostatus were compiled alongside the repertoire data. In a later genetic analysis, genome-wide SNP genotypes for about three fifths of the 666 donors were used, and that subset was treated as a discovery cohort. All discovery cohort repertoires had been generated using a single sequencing platform. Both class I and class II loci were covered by HLA typing, at four-digit resolution. The number of donors typed differed by locus, with 629-630 for A, B, C, DRB1 and DQB1, roughly 520 for DQA1, 600 to 610 for DPA1, and around 450 for DPB1. Several DR-DQ haplotypes were treated as single units for association and clustering because of strong linkage in the cohort. Across around 400 genotyped donors of the cohort, an average of 235,054 unique TCR beta nucleotide sequences per donor were sequenced, and around 19% of those sequences were non-productive. On the study overall, not on this receptor specifically: A cluster of highly shared sequence variants was judged likely to represent a technical artifact of the sequencing pipeline. In this cohort, only TCR beta chains were sequenced, and detectable features were limited by the absence of alpha or paired-chain data. The presence/absence analyses assumed that sequencing depth was roughly uniform across donors, and that assumption may not be true. Linkage disequilibrium might explain the correlated functional status among segregating V segments, but an unknown experimental factor could not be excluded. The authors suggested that the approach could potentially be extended to other disease states and immunological phenotypes. Compared with the approximately 670-donor mean, donors in an Asian-associated ancestry cluster had fewer N-insertions in productive TCRs, according to a later genetic analysis. In a later analysis, 15,000 to 20,000 TCR beta sequences were associated with specific HLA alleles at a false discovery rate of 0.05. When HLA alleles, especially DR and DQ, strongly co-occurred, TCR associations were difficult to assign to individual alleles. An earlier analysis of approximately 570 of the donors showed that most TCR beta V segments appeared in productive rearrangements either about 87% or about 30% of the time, which broadly matched IMGT annotations. A few of the identified cytomegalovirus-associated TCR beta chains were confirmed in vitro to be specific for cytomegalovirus antigens. Some 16 rarely observed V segments, including chromosome 9 orphons, were excluded from the earlier analysis of several hundred of the donors because counts were too low. Because HLA typing was unavailable for some donors at each locus, only the typed subset was used in association tests. A later genetic analysis associated a missense DCLRE1C variant with V-gene and J-gene trimming of TCR beta chains, and an independent cohort replicated the association. Most TCR sequences were observed very rarely across donors, whereas some public TCRs were present in many individuals. A further reported finding was that TCR beta sequences accurately predicted the HLA-A and HLA-B alleles for most subjects in the first cohort. According to a later analysis, parvovirus B19, influenza, CMV and Epstein-Barr virus appeared linked to several top co-occurrence clusters. Immune exposure information for the cohort was limited to CMV serostatus. According to a later analysis, most CMV-associated TCR beta chains appeared to be HLA-restricted, and the HLA associations seemed to be driven largely by CMV exposure. In a later analysis, TCR association rates were found to vary across HLA loci, with the most associated TCRs seen for DRB1 alleles and the fewest for HLA-C alleles. The classifier was reported to diagnose cytomegalovirus status with high specificity and sensitivity in both the original and validation cohorts. A later analysis found that HLA-associated TCR beta chains were more clonally expanded and had lower generation probabilities than equally common non-associated chains. Because the 87-base-pair reads could not distinguish some IMGT-functional V segments, including TRBV6-2 and TRBV6-3, those segments were excluded. The study listed 164 TCR beta chains as associated with cytomegalovirus.

Remarks on this clone: Its specific antigen is unknown. Base qualities are not provided; no much larger clone lies one nucleotide away.

In total, around 600 healthy bone marrow donors made up the cohort. All cohort members were sampled while nominally healthy, although unrecorded immune exposures were likely present. The donor was CMV seronegative and was included in the group of several hundred seronegative cohort members. Each donor provided a peripheral blood sample, and peripheral blood mononuclear cells were used for TCR beta sequencing. Genomic DNA extraction from the blood cell samples was performed with the Qiagen DNeasy Blood Extraction Kit. Trimming removed 5 bases from V and 4 bases from J; the gene matches leave 6 bases unexplained. Per the germline V gene, SGHAT is the CDR1 and FQNNGV is the CDR2. CDR3 length: 15 amino acids, cysteine to phenylalanine. The CDR3 DNA has 45 bases and is translated from base 1. Library generation was performed with the immunoSEQ multiplex PCR assay. The multiplex PCR relied on a mix of 60 forward primers for TCR Vbeta segments and 13 reverse primers for TCR Jbeta segments. The CDR3 region of rearranged TCR beta genes was amplified from genomic DNA by a multiplex PCR assay. The Illumina HiSeq System was used to sequence the amplified TCR beta libraries as 87-base-pair reads. For the original study's pipeline: In a later analysis, approximately 74 million unique TCR beta chains were counted across the 690 or so repertoires, and roughly 10 million of these chains were shared by at least two donors. A nearest-neighbor algorithm error-corrected the raw reads and collapsed the reads into unique sequences, merging closely related sequences to remove PCR and sequencing errors. To assign V, D and J gene segments, CDR3 sequences were aligned to IMGT reference sequences. For a sequence to be retained, at least a six-nucleotide match to both a V gene segment and a J gene segment was required. Rearrangements were classified as productive when the CDR3 lacked stop codons and remained in frame with V and J, and all other rearrangements were classified as non-productive. CDR3 was defined by IMGT convention, running from the second conserved V-encoded cysteine to the conserved J-encoded phenylalanine. Sequences without an unambiguous match to a single V gene segment were excluded from the earlier analysis of a few hundred of the donors. In an earlier analysis of some 590 of the donors, a V segment was called functional when productive rearrangements were above 56.7%, and segregating when the standard deviation between donors exceeded 5%. To diagnose cytomegalovirus status from the catalog of TCR beta chain sequences, a statistical classification framework was built. V and J gene assignment, in a later analysis, came from comparing TCR nucleotide sequences with IMGT/GENE-DB human TR gene sequences. Using the TCRdist pipeline, a later analysis assigned CDR3 sequences along with most-parsimonious VDJ recombination scenarios. In a later analysis, each TCR beta chain was defined by its CDR3 amino acid sequence together with its V-gene family, and reads without a unique V-gene family were excluded. To address suspected cross-contamination and a sequencing artifact, a later analysis removed a few hundred highly shared, low-generation-probability nucleotide sequences. For each public chain, a later analysis derived a clonal expansion index from normalized ranks of inferred template counts within each repertoire. Generation probabilities in a later analysis came from a VDJ recombination model fitted to out-of-frame rearrangements, and those results were checked against IGoR. Hypergeometric tests were used in a later analysis to score TCR-TCR, TCR-HLA and TCR-CMV co-occurrence, with a repertoire-size bias correction applied to the TCR pairs. False discovery rates were estimated in a later analysis by permuting HLA or CMV assignments 20 times. In a later analysis, co-occurring TCRs were grouped using DBSCAN, and TCRdist sequence similarity was added for clustering within HLA-allele-positive subsets. For co-occurrence clustering, repertoires with fewer than 30,000 or more than 120,000 public chains were excluded, along with 5 or 6 repertoires with anomalous nucleotide sharing. In TCRdb, the immuneACCESS table is reduced to in-frame sequences with V and J assigned. These tables do not hold every clone; where another copy was compared, an unresolved V gene accounts for under half, and the others remain unexplained. That table is the source of V, J and clone size, and D and trimming were worked out from the DNA. The sample records under 200,000 clones, around 80% of which are singletons. About 0.8% of the sample is in the top ten clones.

This sequence was found in a woman between 18 and 29 years old in good health and CMV-seronegative. The chain employs TRBV11-2 and TRBJ1-2, and 11 junctional nucleotides match TRBD1. Sequenced sample: PBMCs. The CDR3 in this case is CASSPGTGGGYGYTF. DNA sequence: TGTGCCAGCAGCCCAGGGACAGGGGGAGGCTATGGCTACACCTTC.